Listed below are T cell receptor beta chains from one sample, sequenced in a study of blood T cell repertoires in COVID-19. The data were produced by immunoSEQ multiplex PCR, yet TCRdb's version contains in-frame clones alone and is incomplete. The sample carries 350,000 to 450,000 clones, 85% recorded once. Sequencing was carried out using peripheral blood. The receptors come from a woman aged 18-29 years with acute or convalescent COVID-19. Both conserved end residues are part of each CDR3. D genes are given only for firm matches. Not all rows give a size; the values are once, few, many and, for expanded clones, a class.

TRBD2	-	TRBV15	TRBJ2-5	TGTGCCACCAGCAGAGATCTCGCGGGAGGGACCGGGGAGACCCAGTACTTC	CATSRDLAGGTGETQYF
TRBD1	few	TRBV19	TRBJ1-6	TGTGCCAGTAGTGTCTTGGACAGGCTCGTGCCACCCCTCCACTTT	CASSVLDRLVPPLHF
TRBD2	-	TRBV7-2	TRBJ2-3	TGTGCCAGCAGCCCGACTAGCAGTAGCACAGATACGCAGTATTTT	CASSPTSSSTDTQYF
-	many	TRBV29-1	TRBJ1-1	TGCAGCGTTTCTCCAGAAACTGAAGCTTTCTTT	CSVSPETEAFF
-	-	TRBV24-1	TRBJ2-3	TGTGCCACCAGTTCGGTGGGGGGACAGAACACAGATACGCAGTATTTT	CATSSVGGQNTDTQYF
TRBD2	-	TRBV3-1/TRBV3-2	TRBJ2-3	TGTGCCAGCAGTTTTAGCGGGGGGGCCACAGATACGCAGTATTTT	CASSFSGGATDTQYF
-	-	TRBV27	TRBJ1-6	TGTGCCAGCAGAATCGGGGGGGCCCATAATTCACCCCTCCACTTT	CASRIGGAHNSPLHF
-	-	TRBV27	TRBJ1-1	TGTGCCAGCAGCCCCAACCTTGATAGGGGGACTGAAGCTTTCTTT	CASSPNLDRGTEAFF
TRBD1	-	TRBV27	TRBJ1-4	TGTGCCAGCAGTTGGCCCTCCCCCTTTTCCGGGACAGTTGGAGAACTGTTTTTT	CASSWPSPFSGTVGELFF
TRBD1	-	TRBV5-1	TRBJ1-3	TGCGCCAGCAGCTTGGGGGGACAGGGATCTGGAAACACCATATATTTT	CASSLGGQGSGNTIYF
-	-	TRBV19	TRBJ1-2	TGTGCCAGTAGTATTCCCCTGCAGGGCCTCTTCTATGGCTACACCTTC	CASSIPLQGLFYGYTF
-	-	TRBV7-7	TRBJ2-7	TGTGCCAGCAGCTTATCGTTGCAACCAGGCTCCTACGAGCAGTACTTC	CASSLSLQPGSYEQYF
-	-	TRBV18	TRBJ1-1	TGTGCCAGCTCACCCTCAGGACTGATGAACACTGAAGCTTTCTTT	CASSPSGLMNTEAFF
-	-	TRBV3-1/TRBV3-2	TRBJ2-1	TGTGCCAGCAGCCGTCAAAGCGGACCTTACGGTGAGCAGTTCTTC	CASSRQSGPYGEQFF
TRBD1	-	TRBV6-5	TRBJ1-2	TGTGCCAGCAGTACCCGGACAGGCGGGAATGGCTACACCTTC	CASSTRTGGNGYTF
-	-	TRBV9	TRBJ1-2	TGTGCCAGCAGCGTAGCTTCAGGAATGAACTATGGCTACACCTTC	CASSVASGMNYGYTF
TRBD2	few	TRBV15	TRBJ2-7	TGTGCCACCAGCAGAGTCCGGTCCACTAGCGGACAAGCCTACGAGCAGTACTTC	CATSRVRSTSGQAYEQYF
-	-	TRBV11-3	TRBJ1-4	TGTGCCAGCACCAAGTACAAAAAGCTGTTTTTT	CASTKYKKLFF
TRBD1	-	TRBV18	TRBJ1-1	TGTGCCAGCTCACCACCAGGGACAGGGTCCGGGGCTGAAGCTTTCTTT	CASSPPGTGSGAEAFF
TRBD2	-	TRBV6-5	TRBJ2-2	TGTGCCAGCAGTTATTCAGGGAGGGCCGGGGAGCTGTTTTTT	CASSYSGRAGELFF
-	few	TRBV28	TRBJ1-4	TGTGCCAGCAGTTGGACAGCTACAACTAATGAAAAACTGTTTTTT	CASSWTATTNEKLFF
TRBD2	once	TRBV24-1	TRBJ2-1	TGTGCCACCAGTGATTCACTAGCGGAGATCTCCTACAATGAGCAGTTCTTC	CATSDSLAEISYNEQFF
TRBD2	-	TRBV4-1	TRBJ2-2	TGCGCCAGCAGCCAAGGGCTTATAAGCGGGGTGAACACCGGGGAGCTGTTTTTT	CASSQGLISGVNTGELFF
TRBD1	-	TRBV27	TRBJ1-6	TGTGCCAGCAGTAGGGGACAGTTCAATTCACCCCTCCACTTT	CASSRGQFNSPLHF
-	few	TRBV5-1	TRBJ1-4	TGCGCCAGCAGCTCGGGGGTCCTAAATGAAAAACTGTTTTTT	CASSSGVLNEKLFF
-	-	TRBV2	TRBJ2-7	TGTGCCAGCAGACCCGGACTCGGAATATACGAGCAGTACTTC	CASRPGLGIYEQYF
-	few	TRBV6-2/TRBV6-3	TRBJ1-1	TGTGCCAGCAGTATAAGAAGGGGGTCGGCTGAAGCTTTCTTT	CASSIRRGSAEAFF
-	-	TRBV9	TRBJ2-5	TGTGCCAGCAGCCCCCATCCAAATGAAGAGACCCAGTACTTC	CASSPHPNEETQYF
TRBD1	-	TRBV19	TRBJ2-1	TGTGCCAGTACCTCCGGGACAGGGGCGGATGAGCAGTTCTTC	CASTSGTGADEQFF
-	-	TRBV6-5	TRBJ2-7	TGTGCCAGCGGGCAGTTCATCTACGAGCAGTACTTC	CASGQFIYEQYF
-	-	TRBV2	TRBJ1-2	TGTGCCATCAGTGGCAGGGAGGACCATGGCTACACCTTC	CAISGREDHGYTF
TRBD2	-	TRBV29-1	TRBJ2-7	TGCAGCGCGATTGTTGGGGGGGGCTACGAGCAGTACTTC	CSAIVGGGYEQYF
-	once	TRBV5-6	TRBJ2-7	TGTGCCAGCAGCTTGGGGAGCTCCTACGAGCAGTACTTC	CASSLGSSYEQYF
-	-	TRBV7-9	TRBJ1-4	TGTGCCAGCACCCCGCGGGGGGGATTTAATGAAAAACTGTTTTTT	CASTPRGGFNEKLFF
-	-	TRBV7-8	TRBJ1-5	TGTGCCAGCAGCTTAGATCTAGGCACTCAGCCCCAGCATTTT	CASSLDLGTQPQHF
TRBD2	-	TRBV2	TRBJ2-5	TGTGCCAGCAGACTAGCGGGGACCACTGGGACCCAGTACTTC	CASRLAGTTGTQYF
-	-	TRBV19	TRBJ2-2	TGTGCCAGTAGGGTTGCGGGGACTTCTTTTCGTGTCGGGGAGCTGTTTTTT	CASRVAGTSFRVGELFF